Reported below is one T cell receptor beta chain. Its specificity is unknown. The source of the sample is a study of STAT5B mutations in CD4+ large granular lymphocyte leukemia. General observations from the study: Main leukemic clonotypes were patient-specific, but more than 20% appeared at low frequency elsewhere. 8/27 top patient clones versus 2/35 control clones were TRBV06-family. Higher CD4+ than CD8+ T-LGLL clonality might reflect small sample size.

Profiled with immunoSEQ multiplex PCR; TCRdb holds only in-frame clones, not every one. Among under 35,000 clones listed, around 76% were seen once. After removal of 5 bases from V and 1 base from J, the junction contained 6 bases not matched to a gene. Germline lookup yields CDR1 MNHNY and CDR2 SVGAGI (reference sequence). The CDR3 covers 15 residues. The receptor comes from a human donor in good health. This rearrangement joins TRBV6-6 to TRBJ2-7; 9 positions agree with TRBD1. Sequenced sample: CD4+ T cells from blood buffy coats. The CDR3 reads CASSITGTGSYEQYF. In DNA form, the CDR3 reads TGTGCCAGCAGTATCACCGGGACAGGGTCCTACGAGCAGTACTTC.